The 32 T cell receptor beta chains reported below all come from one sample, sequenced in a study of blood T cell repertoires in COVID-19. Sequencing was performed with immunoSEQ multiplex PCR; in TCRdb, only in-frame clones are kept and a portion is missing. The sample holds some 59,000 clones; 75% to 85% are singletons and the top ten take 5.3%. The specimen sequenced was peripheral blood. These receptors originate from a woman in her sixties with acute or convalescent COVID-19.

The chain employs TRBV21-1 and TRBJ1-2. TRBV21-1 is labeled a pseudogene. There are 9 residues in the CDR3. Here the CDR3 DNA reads TGTGCCAGCCGGGGAGGCTACACCTTC. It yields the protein CASRGGYTF.

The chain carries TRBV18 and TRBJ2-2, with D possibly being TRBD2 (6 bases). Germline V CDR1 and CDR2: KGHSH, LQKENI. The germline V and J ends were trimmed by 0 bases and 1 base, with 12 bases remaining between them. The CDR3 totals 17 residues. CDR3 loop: CASSPPLGSGNTGELFF. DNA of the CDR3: TGTGCCAGCTCACCACCTCTGGGTAGCGGGAACACCGGGGAGCTGTTTTTT.

CDR3 bases: TGTGCCAGCAGCGTCCTAGCGGGAGAGTACACCGGGGAGCTGTTTTTT. Translation gives CASSVLAGEYTGELFF. V gene TRBV7-2 combines with J gene TRBJ2-2, with 10 bases fitting TRBD2. The junction had 6 bases not matched to a gene; V was cut back by 5 bases and J by 3 bases. This CDR3 comprises 16 residues. In germline, CDR1 is SGHTA, CDR2 FQGNSA.

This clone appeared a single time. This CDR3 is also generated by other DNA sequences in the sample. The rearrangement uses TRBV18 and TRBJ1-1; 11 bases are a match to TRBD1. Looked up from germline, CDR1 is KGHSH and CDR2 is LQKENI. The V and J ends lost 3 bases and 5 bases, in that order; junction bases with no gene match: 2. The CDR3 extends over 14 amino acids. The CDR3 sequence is CASSPGTGGTEAFF. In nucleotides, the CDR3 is TGTGCCAGCTCACCTGGGACAGGGGGAACTGAAGCTTTCTTT.

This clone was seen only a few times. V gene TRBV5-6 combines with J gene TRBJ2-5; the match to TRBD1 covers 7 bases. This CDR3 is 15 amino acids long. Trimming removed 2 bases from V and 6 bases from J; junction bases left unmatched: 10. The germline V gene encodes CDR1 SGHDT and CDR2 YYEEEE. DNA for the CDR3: TGTGCCAGCAGCTTTGACCCGACAGGGAGTCAGACCCAGTACTTC. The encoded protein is CASSFDPTGSQTQYF.

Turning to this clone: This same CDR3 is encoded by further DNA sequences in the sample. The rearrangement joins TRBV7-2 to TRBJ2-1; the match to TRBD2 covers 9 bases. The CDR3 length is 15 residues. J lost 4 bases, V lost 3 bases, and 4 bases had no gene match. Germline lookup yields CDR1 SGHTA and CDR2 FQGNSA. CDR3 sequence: CASSLTSGPYNEQFF. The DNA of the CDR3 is TGTGCCAGCAGCTTGACTAGCGGACCTTACAATGAGCAGTTCTTC.

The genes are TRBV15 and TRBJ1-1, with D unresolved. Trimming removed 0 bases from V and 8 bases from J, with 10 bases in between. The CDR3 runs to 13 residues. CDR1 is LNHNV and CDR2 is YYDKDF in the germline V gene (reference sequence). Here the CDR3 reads CATSRDKGREAFF. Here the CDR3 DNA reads TGTGCCACCAGCAGAGATAAAGGGAGGGAAGCTTTCTTT.

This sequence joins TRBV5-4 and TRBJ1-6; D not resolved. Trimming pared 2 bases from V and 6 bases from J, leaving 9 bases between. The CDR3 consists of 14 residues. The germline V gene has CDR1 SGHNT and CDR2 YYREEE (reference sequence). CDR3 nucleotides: TGTGCCAGCAGCTTATCAGGTTTTAATTCACCCCTCCACTTT. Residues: CASSLSGFNSPLHF.

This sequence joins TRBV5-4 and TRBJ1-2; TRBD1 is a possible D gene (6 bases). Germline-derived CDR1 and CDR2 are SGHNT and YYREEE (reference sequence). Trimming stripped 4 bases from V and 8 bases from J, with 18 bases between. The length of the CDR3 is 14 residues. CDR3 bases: TGTGCCAGCAGCGTTCCCCAAGGGGGTTCCGGCTACACCTTC. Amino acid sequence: CASSVPQGGSGYTF.

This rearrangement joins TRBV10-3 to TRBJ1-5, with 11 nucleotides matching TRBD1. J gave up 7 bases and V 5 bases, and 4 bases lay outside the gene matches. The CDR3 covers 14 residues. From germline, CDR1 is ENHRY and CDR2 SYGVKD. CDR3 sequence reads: CAISTGQGGQPQHF. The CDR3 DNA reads TGTGCCATCAGTACGGGACAGGGGGGCCAGCCCCAGCATTTT.

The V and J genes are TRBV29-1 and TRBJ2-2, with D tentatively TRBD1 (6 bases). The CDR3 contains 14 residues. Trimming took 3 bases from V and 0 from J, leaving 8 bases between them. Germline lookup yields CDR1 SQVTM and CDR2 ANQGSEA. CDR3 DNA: TGCAGCGTTGAGAAGGGGGCGAACACCGGGGAGCTGTTTTTT. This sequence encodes CSVEKGANTGELFF.

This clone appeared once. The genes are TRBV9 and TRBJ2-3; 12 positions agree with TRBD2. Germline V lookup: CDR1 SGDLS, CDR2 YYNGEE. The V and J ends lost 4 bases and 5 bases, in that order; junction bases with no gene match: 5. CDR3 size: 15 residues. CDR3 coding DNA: TGTGCCAGCAGCCAACTAGCGGGGGGTCGAGATACGCAGTATTTT. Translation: CASSQLAGGRDTQYF.

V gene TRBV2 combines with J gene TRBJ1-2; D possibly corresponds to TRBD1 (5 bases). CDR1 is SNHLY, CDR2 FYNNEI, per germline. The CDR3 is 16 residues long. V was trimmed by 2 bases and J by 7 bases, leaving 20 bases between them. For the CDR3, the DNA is TGTGCCAGCAGTGAAACGGGCACAGGAACTTTCTCTGGCTACACCTTC. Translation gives CASSETGTGTFSGYTF.

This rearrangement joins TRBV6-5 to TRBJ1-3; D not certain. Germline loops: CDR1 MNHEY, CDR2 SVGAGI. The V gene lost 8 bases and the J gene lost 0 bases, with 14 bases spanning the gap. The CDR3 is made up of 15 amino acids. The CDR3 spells CASLGQRFSGNTIYF. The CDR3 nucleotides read TGTGCCAGCCTTGGGCAGCGGTTCTCTGGAAACACCATATATTTT.

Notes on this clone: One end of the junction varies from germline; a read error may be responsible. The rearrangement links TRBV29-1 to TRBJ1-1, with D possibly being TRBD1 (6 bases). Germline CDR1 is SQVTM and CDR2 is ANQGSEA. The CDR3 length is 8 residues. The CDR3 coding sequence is TGCAGCGTAAACCGGGACAAGTTT. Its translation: CSVNRDKF. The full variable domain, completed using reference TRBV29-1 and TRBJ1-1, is SAVISQKPSRDICQRGTSLTIQCQVDSQVTMMFWYRQQPGQSLTLIATANQGSEATYESGFVIDKFPISRPNLTFSTLTVSNMSPEDSSIYLCSVNRDKFGQGTRLTVV.

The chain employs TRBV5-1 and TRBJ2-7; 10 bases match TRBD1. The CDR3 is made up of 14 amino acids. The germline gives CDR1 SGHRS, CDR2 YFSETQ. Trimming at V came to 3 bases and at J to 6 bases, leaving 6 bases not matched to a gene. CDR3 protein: CASSYDRGPREQYF. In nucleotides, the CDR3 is TGCGCCAGCAGCTATGACAGGGGGCCCCGCGAGCAGTACTTC.

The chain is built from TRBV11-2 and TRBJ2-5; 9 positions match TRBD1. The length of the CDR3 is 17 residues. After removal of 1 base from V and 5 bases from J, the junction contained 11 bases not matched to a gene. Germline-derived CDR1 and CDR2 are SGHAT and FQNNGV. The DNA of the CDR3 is TGTGCCAGCAGCTTAGTCCCTGGGGGACAGGGTGTCGAGACCCAGTACTTC. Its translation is CASSLVPGGQGVETQYF.

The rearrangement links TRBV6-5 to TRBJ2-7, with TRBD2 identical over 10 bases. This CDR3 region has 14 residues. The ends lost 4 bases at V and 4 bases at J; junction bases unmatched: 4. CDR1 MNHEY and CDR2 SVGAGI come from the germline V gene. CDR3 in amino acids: CASSSTSGTYEQYF. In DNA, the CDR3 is TGTGCCAGCAGTTCAACTAGCGGGACGTACGAGCAGTACTTC.

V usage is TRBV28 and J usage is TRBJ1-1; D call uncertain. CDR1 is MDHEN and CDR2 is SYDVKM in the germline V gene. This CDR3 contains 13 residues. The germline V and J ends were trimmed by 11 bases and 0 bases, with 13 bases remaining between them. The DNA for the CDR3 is TGTGCCGCCATGACACGTATGAACACTGAAGCTTTCTTT. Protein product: CAAMTRMNTEAFF.

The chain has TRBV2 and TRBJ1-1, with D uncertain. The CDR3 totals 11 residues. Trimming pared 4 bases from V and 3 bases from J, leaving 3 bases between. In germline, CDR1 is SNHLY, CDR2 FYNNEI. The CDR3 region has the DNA TGTGCCAGCAGTGCAGACACTGAAGCTTTCTTT. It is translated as CASSADTEAFF.

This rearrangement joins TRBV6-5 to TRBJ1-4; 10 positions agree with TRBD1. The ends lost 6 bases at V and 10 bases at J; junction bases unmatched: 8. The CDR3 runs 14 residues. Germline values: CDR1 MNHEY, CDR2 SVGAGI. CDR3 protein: CASSFRQGAIKLFF. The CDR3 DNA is TGTGCCAGCAGCTTTCGACAGGGGGCAATAAAACTGTTTTTT.

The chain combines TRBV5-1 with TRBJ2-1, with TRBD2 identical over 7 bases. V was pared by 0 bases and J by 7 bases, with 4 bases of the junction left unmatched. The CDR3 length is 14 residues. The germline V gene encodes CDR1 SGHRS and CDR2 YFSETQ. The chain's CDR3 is CASSLESSGNEQFF. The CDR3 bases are TGCGCCAGCAGCTTGGAGTCTAGCGGAAATGAGCAGTTCTTC.

This CDR3 reads CASSVTQGSYEQYF. For the CDR3, the DNA is TGTGCCAGCAGCGTAACACAGGGATCCTACGAGCAGTACTTC. The chain joins TRBV9 to TRBJ2-7; tentatively, D is TRBD1 (6 bases). V was trimmed by 1 base and J by 1 base, leaving 9 bases between them. In germline, CDR1 is SGDLS, CDR2 YYNGEE. CDR3 length: 14 amino acids.

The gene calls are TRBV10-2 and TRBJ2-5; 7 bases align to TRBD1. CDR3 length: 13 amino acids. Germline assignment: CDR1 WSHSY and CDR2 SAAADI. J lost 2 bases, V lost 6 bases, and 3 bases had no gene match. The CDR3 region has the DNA TGCGCCAGCAGCTGGGGACAGCAAGAGACCCAGTACTTC. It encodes CASSWGQQETQYF.

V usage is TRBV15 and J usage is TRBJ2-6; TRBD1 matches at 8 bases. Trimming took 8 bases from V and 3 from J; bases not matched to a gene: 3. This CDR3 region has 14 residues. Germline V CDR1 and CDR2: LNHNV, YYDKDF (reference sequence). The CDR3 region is CATGQGGGANVLTF. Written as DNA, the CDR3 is TGTGCCACCGGACAGGGCGGTGGGGCCAACGTCCTGACTTTC.

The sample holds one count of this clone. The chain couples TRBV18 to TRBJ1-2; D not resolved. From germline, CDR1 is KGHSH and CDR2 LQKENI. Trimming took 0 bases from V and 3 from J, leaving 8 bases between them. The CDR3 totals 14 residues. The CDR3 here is CASSPPAGDYGYTF. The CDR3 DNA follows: TGTGCCAGCTCACCACCCGCCGGAGACTATGGCTACACCTTC.

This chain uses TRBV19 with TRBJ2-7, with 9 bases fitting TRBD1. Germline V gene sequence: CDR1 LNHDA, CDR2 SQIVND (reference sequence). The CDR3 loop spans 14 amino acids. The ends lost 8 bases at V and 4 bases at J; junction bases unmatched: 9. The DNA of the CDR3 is TGTGCCAGTCGCCAGGACAGGGGAAGGTACGAGCAGTACTTC. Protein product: CASRQDRGRYEQYF.

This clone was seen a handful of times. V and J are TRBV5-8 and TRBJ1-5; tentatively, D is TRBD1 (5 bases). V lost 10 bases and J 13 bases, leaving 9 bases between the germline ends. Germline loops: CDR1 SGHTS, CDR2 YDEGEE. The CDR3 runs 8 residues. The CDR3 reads CASQGQHF. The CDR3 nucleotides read TGTGCCTCCCAGGGACAGCATTTT.

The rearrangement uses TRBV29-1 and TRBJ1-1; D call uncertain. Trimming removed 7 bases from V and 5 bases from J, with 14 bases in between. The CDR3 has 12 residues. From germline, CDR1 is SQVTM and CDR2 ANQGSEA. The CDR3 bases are TGCAGCGCTGATCCCGGAGGGACTGAAGCTTTCTTT. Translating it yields CSADPGGTEAFF.

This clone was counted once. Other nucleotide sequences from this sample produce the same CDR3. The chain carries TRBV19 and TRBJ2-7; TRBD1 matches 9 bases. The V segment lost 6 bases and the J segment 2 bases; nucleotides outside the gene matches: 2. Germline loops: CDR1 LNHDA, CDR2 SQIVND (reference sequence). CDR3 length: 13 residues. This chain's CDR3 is CASRGQGTYEQYF. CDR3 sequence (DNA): TGTGCCAGTAGGGGACAGGGAACCTACGAGCAGTACTTC.

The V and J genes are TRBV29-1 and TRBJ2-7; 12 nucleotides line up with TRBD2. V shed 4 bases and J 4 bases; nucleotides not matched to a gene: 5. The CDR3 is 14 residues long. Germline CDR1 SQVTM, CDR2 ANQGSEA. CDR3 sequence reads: CSVVASGRGYEQYF. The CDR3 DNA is TGCAGCGTTGTGGCTAGCGGGAGGGGTTACGAGCAGTACTTC.

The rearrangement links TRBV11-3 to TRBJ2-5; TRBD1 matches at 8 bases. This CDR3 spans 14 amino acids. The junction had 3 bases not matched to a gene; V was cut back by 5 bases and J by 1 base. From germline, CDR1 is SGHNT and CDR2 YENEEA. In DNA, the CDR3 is TGTGCCAGCAGCCGTGACAGGGGCCAAGAGACCCAGTACTTC. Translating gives CASSRDRGQETQYF.